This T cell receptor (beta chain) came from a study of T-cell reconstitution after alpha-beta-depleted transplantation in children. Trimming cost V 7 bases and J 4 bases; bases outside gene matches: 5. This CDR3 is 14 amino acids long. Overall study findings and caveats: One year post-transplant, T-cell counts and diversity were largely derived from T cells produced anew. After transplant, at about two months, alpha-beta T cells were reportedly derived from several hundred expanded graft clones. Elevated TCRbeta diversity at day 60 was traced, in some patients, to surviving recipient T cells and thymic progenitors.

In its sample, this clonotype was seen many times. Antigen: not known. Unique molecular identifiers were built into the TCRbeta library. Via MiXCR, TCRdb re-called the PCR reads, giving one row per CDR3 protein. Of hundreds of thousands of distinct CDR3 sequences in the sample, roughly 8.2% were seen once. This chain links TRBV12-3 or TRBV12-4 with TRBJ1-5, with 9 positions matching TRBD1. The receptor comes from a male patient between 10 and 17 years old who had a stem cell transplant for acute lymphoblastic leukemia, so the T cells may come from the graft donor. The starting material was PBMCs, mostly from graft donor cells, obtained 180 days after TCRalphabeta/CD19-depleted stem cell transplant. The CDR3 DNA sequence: TGTGCCAGCAATCTTGGACAGGGGAATCAGCCCCAGCATTTT. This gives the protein CASNLGQGNQPQHF.